The subject of this entry is one T cell receptor (beta chain). Its antigen is currently unknown. Amplification used 60 Vbeta primers and 13 Jbeta primers. Using immunoSEQ multiplex PCR, the repertoire was profiled, and TCRdb retains in-frame clones only, with some absent. This table has about 130,000 clones, 55% to 75% appearing once. The sample originates from a study of cytomegalovirus exposure and HLA in healthy donors. Broader study findings: Within an earlier analysis, most TCR beta V segments proved productive either about 87% or about 30% of the time. Within a later analysis, the majority of CMV-associated TCR beta chains appeared HLA-restricted. Published work reported that the classifier diagnosed cytomegalovirus status with high specificity and sensitivity.

Sequencing input: PBMCs. The receptor was derived from a human donor in good health.

For the CDR3, the DNA is TGTGCCAGCAGTTATGGACAGAACTATGGCTACACCTTC. Its translation is CASSYGQNYGYTF. The gene calls are TRBV6-5 and TRBJ1-2; perhaps TRBD1 as D (6 bases). V was clipped by 3 bases and J by 2 bases, with 7 bases between them. Germline V gene data show CDR1 as MNHEY and CDR2 as SVGAGI. This CDR3 contains 13 residues.